This T cell receptor (beta chain) was documented in a study of neoadjuvant nivolumab and ipilimumab in lung cancer. Whole-study findings and limits: TCR richness and clonality were higher in tumors than adjacent uninvolved lung. From pretherapy to surgery, tumor richness and clonality rose with dual therapy. A small number of samples were TCR sequenced. Higher pretherapy blood TCR richness went with higher resected-tumor richness.

Worth noting for this clone: Its antigen is still unknown.

Clones were read by immunoSEQ multiplex PCR, and TCRdb kept only the in-frame ones, dropping some. This sample carries over 45,000 clones, roughly 89% of them seen once, and the ten largest clones take under 4.5%. CDR1 and CDR2 from the germline V gene are SGHRS and YFSETQ. The CDR3 contains 15 residues. V was pared by 1 base and J by 5 bases, with 9 bases of the junction left unmatched. V usage is TRBV5-1 and J usage is TRBJ2-7; 7 bases are shared with TRBD2. The specimen was blood, collected before neoadjuvant nivolumab, alone or with ipilimumab. The TCR comes from an adult with non-small cell lung cancer. Some clones in this sample may be carry-over from other donors' samples. The CDR3 nucleotides read TGCGCCAGCAGCTTGCTGGCAGCCCGGGGGGACGAGCAGTACTTC. It specifies CASSLLAARGDEQYF.